This TCR beta chain was profiled in a study of CD8+ T cells in alopecia areata. Study at large: Oral tofacitinib (5 to 10 mg twice daily) was administered to treated patients.

The table lists this clone with a few counts. Reverse transcription of extracted RNA yielded cDNA, which provided the sequencing template. TCRdb keeps only in-frame clones here, not all; method: immunoSEQ multiplex PCR. This table has some 110,000 clones, 35% to 40% appearing once. The V end lost 1 base, the J end lost 6 bases, and 9 bases lay between the germline ends. CDR1 and CDR2 (germline): MGHRA, YSYEKL. The CDR3 sequence is 14 residues long. The chain employs TRBV4-1 and TRBJ2-2; D gene unclear. The sequenced material came from CD4+ T cells sorted from blood. The sequence came from a human donor with alopecia areata. CDR3 bases: TGCGCCAGCAGCCAAGGGGTTCCGGCCGGGGAGCTGTTTTTT. Amino acid sequence: CASSQGVPAGELFF.